Reported below is one TCR beta chain. Clones were sequenced by immunoSEQ multiplex PCR, and TCRdb holds only the in-frame ones, with some missing. Among about 36,000 clones listed, about 91% were seen once. The data derive from a study of T cell changes during pregnancy in multiple sclerosis. The CDR3 runs to 15 residues. V lost 3 bases, J lost 4 bases, and 15 bases lay in between. CDR1 and CDR2 (germline): LNHDA, SQIVND (reference sequence). The receptor was derived from a female donor in good health, enrolled as a control in a pregnancy study. Source: CD4+ T cells from peripheral blood mononuclear cells, taken in the third trimester of pregnancy. The rearrangement uses TRBV19 and TRBJ1-2, with D tentatively TRBD1 (6 bases). CDR3 sequence (DNA): TGTGCCAGTAGTATGGGATCCGACAGGCCCTATGGCTACACCTTC. Translated, it gives CASSMGSDRPYGYTF.